This T cell receptor beta chain was recovered during a study of prognosis after radiotherapy for stage I lung cancer. Study details: The period between April 2018 and early 2019 saw the enrollment of stage I non-small cell lung cancer patients.

Regarding this clonotype: A read error may account for a junction end that differs from germline.

Genomic DNA was the source, and TCR beta CDR3 was amplified from it by two-round multiplex PCR. Individual primers that were specific to each TRBV and TRBJ gene served in first-round PCR. TCRdb used MiXCR to reprocess the multiplex PCR reads, holding one entry per CDR3 protein. Of 15,000 to 20,000 distinct CDR3 sequences detected, approximately 30% appear once; the ten largest clones hold 30% to 40%. Without prior chemotherapy, radiotherapy or other malignancies, every patient was node-negative by CT and PET/CT. This CDR3 is built from 15 residues. Germline CDR1 is LGHDT and CDR2 is YNNKEL (reference sequence).

This receptor was obtained from a donor over 45 with non-small cell lung cancer. This material consisted of PBMCs, taken before or after stereotactic body radiation therapy (not recorded which). The rearrangement links TRBV3-1 to TRBJ2-1; possible D gene TRBD1, 5 bases. CDR3 protein: CASSQLQGTANEQLF. The CDR3 nucleotides are TGTGCCAGCAGCCAACTTCAGGGTACTGCGAATGAGCAGTTGTTC.